This section outlines one T cell receptor beta chain sequence together with its context. Its antigen remains unidentified. No much larger clone exists at a distance of one base, and base qualities are not known. This sample was taken from a study of control samples from healthy donors and cancer patients (dated by TCRdb to 2020 to 2022). Relative to germline, V is missing 0 bases and J is missing 6 bases, with 4 bases of the junction outside any gene match. The germline V gene sets CDR1 to KGHSH and CDR2 to LQKENI. From the cysteine up to the phenylalanine, the CDR3 has a length of 14 residues. The retained sequence is limited to the CDR3, 42 bases, with the frame set at the first base. Receptors were amplified or captured by the immunoSEQ multiplex PCR assay. Held by TCRdb, this immuneACCESS table contains in-frame sequences only and omits some clones. Under half of the omission traces to an unresolved V gene where checked; the cause of the rest is unknown. This sample gives 150,000 to 160,000 clones in total; nearly 95% of them show up just once. Clones ranked in the top ten supply 2% to 2.5% of the sample.

The TCR was taken from a middle-aged man in good health. Input material: blood. The receptor chain draws on TRBV18 and TRBJ1-1; 7 bases in between match TRBD1. The bases read TGTGCCAGCTCACCACCGGACAGGAAGTCTGAAGCTTTCTTT. This encodes CASSPPDRKSEAFF.